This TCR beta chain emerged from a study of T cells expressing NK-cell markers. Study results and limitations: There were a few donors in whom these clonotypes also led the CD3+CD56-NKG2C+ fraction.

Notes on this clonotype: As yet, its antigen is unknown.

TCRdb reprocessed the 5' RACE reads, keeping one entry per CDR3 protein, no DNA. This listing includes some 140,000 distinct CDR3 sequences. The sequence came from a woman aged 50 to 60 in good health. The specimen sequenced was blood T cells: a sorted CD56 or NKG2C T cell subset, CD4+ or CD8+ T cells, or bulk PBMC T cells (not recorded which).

CDR3 residues: CASSRSGSGNTGELFF. The rearrangement uses TRBV7-9 and TRBJ2-2. There are 16 residues in the CDR3. CDR1 SEHNR and CDR2 FQNEAQ come from the germline V gene (reference sequence). Drawing the rest from reference TRBV7-9 and TRBJ2-2, the complete variable domain is DTGVSQNPRHKITKRGQNVTFRCDPISEHNRLYWYRQTLGQGPEFLTYFQNEAQLEKSRLLSDRFSAERPKGSFSTLEIQRTEQGDSAMYLCASSRSGSGNTGELFFGEGSRLTVL.